This is a list of T cell receptor beta chains from one sample in a study of blood T cells in healthy people across ages. TCRdb redid the calling of the 5' RACE reads with MiXCR, one entry per CDR3 protein. There are approximately 1,700,000 distinct CDR3 sequences in the sample; 35% to 50% occur only once, and more than 20% lies in the top ten. The sample taken for sequencing was blood. These receptor sequences come from a human donor in good health. Both conserved end residues are part of each CDR3. The order of the fields is J gene, D gene, clone size, V gene, CDR3 protein, CDR3 DNA. D genes are given only for firm matches. A clone size is listed for some rows: how often the clone was seen (once, few, many), or a class if it is expanded.

TRBJ2-5,.,.,TRBV5-1,CASITRSGTSKETQYF,TGCGCCAGCATTACGAGGTCAGGGACTTCGAAGGAGACCCAGTACTTC
TRBJ2-7,TRBD2,few,TRBV7-2,CASSLVSGGAYGSYEQYF,TGTGCCAGCAGCTTAGTTAGCGGGGGGGCCTATGGCTCCTACGAGCAGTACTTC
TRBJ1-2,TRBD1,.,TRBV29-1,CSVPGTGANYGYTF,TGCAGCGTGCCCGGGACAGGGGCTAACTATGGCTACACCTTC
TRBJ2-1,.,few,TRBV12-3/TRBV12-4,CASSGTPYNEQFF,TGTGCCAGCAGTGGGACTCCTTACAATGAGCAGTTCTTC
TRBJ2-3,TRBD1,few,TRBV29-1,CSVEVYIGTGIIATDTQYF,TGCAGCGTTGAAGTCTATATTGGGACAGGAATTATAGCCACAGATACGCAGTATTTT
TRBJ2-7,.,.,TRBV10-3,CAIKRTDSYEQYF,TGTGCCATAAAGAGGACCGATTCCTACGAGCAGTACTTC
TRBJ1-3,.,.,TRBV11-2,CASSLDRGDTIYF,TGTGCCAGCAGCTTAGACAGGGGAGACACCATATATTTT
TRBJ1-2,.,few,TRBV29-1,CSARHAGYTF,TGCAGCGCCAGGCACGCCGGCTACACCTTC
TRBJ2-6,.,few,TRBV12-3/TRBV12-4,CASRVSGFSGANVLTF,TGTGCCAGCAGAGTTTCGGGGTTCTCTGGGGCCAACGTCCTGACTTTC
TRBJ2-1,.,.,TRBV10-3,CAIKAAGYNEQFF,TGTGCCATCAAGGCGGCGGGTTACAATGAGCAGTTCTTC
TRBJ2-6,.,few,TRBV7-9,CASSLSRGKSSGANVLTF,TGTGCCAGCAGCTTGTCTAGGGGGAAGAGCTCTGGGGCCAACGTCCTGACTTTC
TRBJ1-1,TRBD1,.,TRBV7-2,CASSTGTASITEAFF,TGTGCCAGCAGCACCGGGACAGCTTCGATCACTGAAGCTTTCTTT
TRBJ2-5,.,.,TRBV7-6,CASDSGPYGETQYF,TGTGCCAGCGACTCGGGACCCTACGGAGAGACCCAGTACTTC
TRBJ2-5,.,.,TRBV9,CASSVLMGSATQYF,TGTGCCAGCAGCGTTTTAATGGGTTCGGCGACCCAGTACTTC
TRBJ1-4,.,.,TRBV6-1,CATTVEGGEKLFF,TGTGCCACCACTGTTGAGGGCGGTGAAAAACTGTTTTTT
TRBJ2-1,.,many,TRBV7-9,CASSPSNNEQFF,TGTGCCAGCAGCCCTTCCAACAATGAGCAGTTCTTC
TRBJ2-7,.,few,TRBV11-2,CASSSVEFNLLGEQYF,TGTGCCAGCAGCTCCGTGGAGTTTAACCTGCTGGGAGAGCAGTACTTC
TRBJ2-3,TRBD1,.,TRBV7-8,CASSLVFGHRGRGDTQYF,TGTGCCAGCAGCTTAGTATTCGGTCACAGGGGGAGAGGAGATACGCAATATTTT
TRBJ1-4,.,.,TRBV7-2,CASSSLVHTTNEKLFF,TGTGCCAGCAGCTCCCTTGTGCACACAACTAATGAAAAACTGTTTTTT
TRBJ1-5,.,.,TRBV6-2/TRBV6-3,CASNPGGDGSNQPQHF,TGTGCCAGCAACCCGGGGGGGGATGGGAGCAATCAGCCCCAGCATTTT